This TCR beta chain was recorded in a study of response to subunit inactivated influenza vaccine. Study-wide results and caveats: The authors offered the suggestion that each seasonal influenza vaccination recruits few new T cells.

This clonotype was seen repeatedly, ten times or more. What it recognizes is unknown. The CDR3 has 15 residues. V was cut by 0 bases and J by 0 bases, with 9 bases left in between. Germline V CDR1 and CDR2: DFQATT, SNEGSKA (reference sequence). TCRdb recomputed calls from the RT-PCR reads with MiXCR, one row per CDR3 protein. The table includes 700,000 to 900,000 distinct CDR3 sequences, 21% detected once. This clonotype was obtained from a man aged 50 or older who received an inactivated influenza vaccine. The V call is TRBV20-1, the J call TRBJ2-1, with D perhaps TRBD1 (5 bases). The sequences come from PBMCs from blood, collected roughly 5 days after vaccination. The CDR3 sequence: CSARDGADSYNEQFF. The CDR3 DNA reads as TGCAGTGCTAGAGATGGGGCAGACTCCTACAATGAGCAGTTCTTC.